Listed below are T cell receptor beta chains from one sample, sequenced in a study of blood T cell repertoires in COVID-19. The data were produced by immunoSEQ multiplex PCR, yet TCRdb's version contains in-frame clones alone and is incomplete. The sample lists approximately 170,000 clones; under 90% were seen once. The sequenced sample was peripheral blood. The receptors originated from a woman aged 80 or over with acute or convalescent COVID-19. Both conserved end residues are part of each CDR3. Fields, in order: V gene, clone size, CDR3 length, J gene, D gene, CDR3 DNA, CDR3 protein. A D gene is named only where the DNA matches it firmly. The size entry is marked missing in some rows and otherwise reads once, few, many or a size class.

TRBV5-3,NA,15,TRBJ2-3,NA,TGTGCCAGAAGCTTGGGGGCAGGGGGCACAGATACGCAGTATTTT,CARSLGAGGTDTQYF
TRBV7-2,NA,12,TRBJ2-3,NA,TGTGCCAGCAGCCCCCAGGGCGATACGCAGTATTTT,CASSPQGDTQYF
TRBV18,NA,16,TRBJ2-6,NA,TGTGCCAGCCCGCCTATCCCGGGTTCTGGGGCCAACGTCCTGACTTTC,CASPPIPGSGANVLTF
TRBV24-1,NA,16,TRBJ2-2,TRBD1,TGTGCCACCAGTGACCCGGGACAGGGATTCACCGGGGAGCTGTTTTTT,CATSDPGQGFTGELFF
TRBV28,NA,15,TRBJ2-5,TRBD1,TGTGCCAGCAGTTCAACAGGGGGCGCGGGAGAGACCCAGTACTTC,CASSSTGGAGETQYF
TRBV7-3,once,14,TRBJ1-2,NA,TGTGCCAGCAGCCCGGGACAAGCTAACTATGGCTACACCTTC,CASSPGQANYGYTF
TRBV5-6,NA,14,TRBJ1-1,NA,TGTGCCAGCAGCTTGGAGGCGACAGGCACTGAAGCTTTCTTT,CASSLEATGTEAFF
TRBV19,NA,15,TRBJ1-3,NA,TGTGCCAGTAGCCTCGAGCGGCTTGGTGGAAACACCATATATTTT,CASSLERLGGNTIYF
TRBV7-2,NA,15,TRBJ1-2,TRBD1,TGTGCCAGCAGCTTTGGGGACAGAGGGGGGTATGGCTACACCTTC,CASSFGDRGGYGYTF
TRBV4-3,NA,13,TRBJ1-2,TRBD1,TGCGCCAGCAGCCAAGGACAGGGCTATGGCTACACCTTC,CASSQGQGYGYTF
TRBV6-1,NA,16,TRBJ1-2,TRBD1,TGTGCCAGCAGTGAGCGACAGGGCCCGGGCGGTTCTGGCTACACCTTC,CASSERQGPGGSGYTF
TRBV7-3,NA,13,TRBJ1-6,NA,TGTGCCAGCAGCCTGAATTCGGATTCACCCCTCCACTTT,CASSLNSDSPLHF
TRBV11-2,NA,13,TRBJ2-5,NA,TGTGCCAGCAGCGGAGCTCCCCGCGAGACCCAGTACTTC,CASSGAPRETQYF
TRBV5-4,NA,13,TRBJ1-2,TRBD1,TGTGCCAGCAGCAGACAGGGAATCTATGGCTACACCTTC,CASSRQGIYGYTF
TRBV6-6,NA,11,TRBJ2-5,NA,TGTGCCAGCAGATCCGAGGGGACCCAGTACTTC,CASRSEGTQYF
TRBV5-6,NA,15,TRBJ2-1,NA,TGTGCCAGCAGCGCGACAGACAACTACTTAAATGAGCAGTTCTTC,CASSATDNYLNEQFF
TRBV18,NA,12,TRBJ1-1,NA,TGTGCCAGCTCACCTTGGAGCACTGAAGCTTTCTTT,CASSPWSTEAFF
TRBV6-2/TRBV6-3,NA,16,TRBJ2-1,TRBD2,TGTGCCAGCAGTCGGAGACTAGCGGGGGGGCCCGTTGAGCAGTTCTTC,CASSRRLAGGPVEQFF
TRBV11-2,NA,16,TRBJ2-3,TRBD2,TGTGCCAGCAGCCCTACTAGCGGGGGTAGCACAGATACGCAGTATTTT,CASSPTSGGSTDTQYF
TRBV2,few,15,TRBJ2-7,TRBD2,TGTGCCACAACCCCACTAGCGGGAGGAAGCTACGAGCAGTACTTC,CATTPLAGGSYEQYF
TRBV18,once,13,TRBJ1-1,TRBD1,TGTGCCAGCTCACGGACAGGGATTACTGAAGCTTTCTTT,CASSRTGITEAFF
TRBV14,NA,12,TRBJ2-7,NA,TGTGCCAGCAGTTCGGGTTCCTACGAGCAGTACTTC,CASSSGSYEQYF
TRBV6-5,NA,14,TRBJ2-7,NA,TGTGCCAGCAGTCCGAAGCGCCCCCCCTACGAGCAGTACTTC,CASSPKRPPYEQYF
TRBV19,NA,16,TRBJ1-2,NA,TGTGCCAGTAGCCACAGGGCACGGATATCAGGCTACGGCTACACCTTC,CASSHRARISGYGYTF
TRBV7-2,many,14,TRBJ1-1,NA,TGTGCCAGCAAACCGGGACATCAGAACACTGAAGCTTTCTTT,CASKPGHQNTEAFF
TRBV6-5,once,13,TRBJ1-2,NA,TGTGCCAGCAGTTTGGGAGGGTTGAGTGGCTACACCTTC,CASSLGGLSGYTF
TRBV19,NA,16,TRBJ2-1,TRBD2,TGTGCCAGTAGTATGGGAGGCGGGAGGGCCTTAAATGAGCAGTTCTTC,CASSMGGGRALNEQFF
TRBV29-1,few,13,TRBJ1-4,NA,TGCAGCGTTATGGGCACAACTAATGAAAAACTGTTTTTT,CSVMGTTNEKLFF
TRBV19,NA,15,TRBJ2-7,NA,TGTGCCAGTAGTAGATCCAGGGTGTCGGCCTACGAGCAGTACTTC,CASSRSRVSAYEQYF
TRBV7-6,NA,15,TRBJ1-1,NA,TGTGCCAGCAGCCTATCCGTCGAGGGGGTCCCTGAAGCTTTCTTT,CASSLSVEGVPEAFF
TRBV28,NA,14,TRBJ1-3,TRBD1,TGTGCCAGCAGTCCCCGACAGGGTTTAAACACCATATATTTT,CASSPRQGLNTIYF
TRBV4-3,NA,19,TRBJ2-3,TRBD2,TGCGCCAGCAGCCAAGAAGGACTAGCGGGGTATTCTAGCACAGATACGCAGTATTTT,CASSQEGLAGYSSTDTQYF
TRBV6-6,NA,15,TRBJ1-5,NA,TGTGCCAGCAGTTGGTATGCGAGAAGCAATCAGCCCCAGCATTTT,CASSWYARSNQPQHF
TRBV12-3/TRBV12-4,few,12,TRBJ1-1,NA,TGTGCCAGCAATGACGGACTTTTTGAAGCTTTCTTT,CASNDGLFEAFF
TRBV18,NA,13,TRBJ1-1,NA,TGTGCCAGCTCATTAGACAGGCTCACTGAAGCTTTCTTT,CASSLDRLTEAFF
TRBV9,NA,16,TRBJ2-1,NA,TGTGCCAGCAGCCCGACCCTAGCGCCACCTTACAATGAGCAGTTCTTC,CASSPTLAPPYNEQFF
TRBV6-5,few,15,TRBJ2-1,TRBD2,TGTGCCAGCAGTTACGGGACTAGCGGGAAAAATGAGCAGTTCTTC,CASSYGTSGKNEQFF
TRBV9,once,14,TRBJ1-2,TRBD1,TGTGCCAGCAGCGGTATTAACAGGGGGCGCGTCTTCACCTTC,CASSGINRGRVFTF
TRBV5-6,NA,14,TRBJ2-5,TRBD2,TGTGCCAGCAGTCGTAGCGGGGTTGAAGAGACCCAGTACTTC,CASSRSGVEETQYF
TRBV3-1/TRBV3-2,NA,14,TRBJ1-1,TRBD1,TGTGCCAGCAGCCCGGGGACAGTGAACACTGAAGCTTTCTTT,CASSPGTVNTEAFF
TRBV19,NA,17,TRBJ1-3,TRBD1,TGTGCCAGTAGTCCTTGGACAGGGCTCTTCAGTGGAAACACCATATATTTT,CASSPWTGLFSGNTIYF
TRBV18,NA,14,TRBJ2-7,NA,TGTGCCAGCTCACCCTCGGGTCAACACTACGAGCAGTACTTC,CASSPSGQHYEQYF
TRBV28,NA,20,TRBJ1-6,NA,TGTGCCAGCAGTTTATGGGGGTTAGATACAAAGGGAGAATATAATTCACCCCTCCACTTT,CASSLWGLDTKGEYNSPLHF
TRBV9,once,15,TRBJ2-5,TRBD2,TGTGCCAGCAGCGGGGGACTAGCGGGAGGAGAGACCCAGTACTTC,CASSGGLAGGETQYF
TRBV11-2,once,17,TRBJ1-3,TRBD1,TGTGCCAGCAGCTTAGGGGACAGGGTTAACTCTGGAAACACCATATATTTT,CASSLGDRVNSGNTIYF
TRBV7-9,NA,13,TRBJ1-5,NA,TGTGCCAGCAGCTTCGGAGTCGTTCAGCCCCAGCATTTT,CASSFGVVQPQHF
TRBV5-4,few,18,TRBJ2-2,TRBD1,TGTGCCAGCAGCCCCGGGGGACAGGGGGCTTCAGGAACCGGGGAGCTGTTTTTT,CASSPGGQGASGTGELFF
TRBV19,NA,16,TRBJ2-6,TRBD2,TGTGCCAGTAGTAGTGGGAGGGCCACAGGGGCCAACGTCCTGACTTTC,CASSSGRATGANVLTF
TRBV28,NA,18,TRBJ2-4,TRBD2,TGTGCCAGCAGTTTAGGGCTAGCGGGACAGATAGCCAAAAACATTCAGTACTTC,CASSLGLAGQIAKNIQYF
TRBV6-1,NA,14,TRBJ2-7,TRBD2,TGTGCCAGCAGTGAACAGCGGGAGATTGGCGAGCAGTACTTC,CASSEQREIGEQYF
TRBV28,NA,14,TRBJ2-3,NA,TGTGCCAGCAGCCCCCTATCTGTTACAGATACGCAGTATTTT,CASSPLSVTDTQYF